This TCR beta chain was retrieved from a study of molecular identifiers for immune sequencing clone quantification. Study-level findings and limits: Clonotypes surpassing 20 RNA copies contained over 98% of effector molecules, versus under 1% in naive cells. Investigators reportedly could detect spiked Jurkat TCR RNA from one cell among about a million naive cells.

Previously reported methods and listed TCR primers produced the bulk TCR libraries. TCRdb itself ran the PCR reads through MiXCR, one entry per CDR3 protein. The sample has about half a million distinct CDR3 sequences; 20% to 25% are singletons. Naive CD8 T cells underwent sorting with the CD8+CD4-CCR7+CD45RA+ definition. Concerning this clonotype: Its antigen is not known.

Trimming removed 3 bases from V and 2 bases from J, with 9 bases in between. This CDR3 contains 14 residues. The germline gives CDR1 SGHNT, CDR2 YYREEE (reference sequence). The genes are TRBV5-4 and TRBJ2-1, with D possibly TRBD2 on 5 matching bases. The receptor's source is a human donor in good health. Some libraries in this study had Jurkat cell RNA spiked in. Sample: naive CD8+ T cells from blood, with Jurkat cell RNA spiked in. The subset denotes: FACS-sorted CD8+CD4-CCR7+CD45RA+ naive T cells. The CDR3 coding sequence is TGTGCCAGCAGCTCACTAGAGACCTACAATGAGCAGTTCTTC. Protein: CASSSLETYNEQFF.